The present T cell receptor beta chain was sequenced within a study of T cell changes during pregnancy in multiple sclerosis (dated by TCRdb to the late 2010s). Broadly, across the study: The study looked at changes in the T cell repertoire across pregnancy in women with multiple sclerosis.

The table lists this clone with a few counts. The target of this receptor is not known. Base quality data are lacking; no much larger clone is found one base away. CDR1 and CDR2 are drawn from the germline V gene: MRHNA, SNTAGT. V gives up 5 bases and J gives up 0 bases, and the segment between their germline ends measures 11 bases. Measured from the cysteine to the phenylalanine, the CDR3 is 15 residues long. Just the 45-base CDR3 DNA is kept, in frame starting at base 1. Libraries were made using the immunoSEQ multiplex PCR assay. TCRdb retrieved this table from immuneACCESS and kept in-frame rearrangements only. Not all clones are present; in checked studies, unresolved V genes account for under half, and no reason is known for the remainder. The table for this sample lists around 20,000 clones; around four fifths of them were counted only once. 15% to 17% of the sample belongs to the ten largest clones.

The specimen comprised CD8+ T cells from peripheral blood mononuclear cells, sampled in the first trimester of pregnancy. The chain couples TRBV6-4 to TRBJ2-1; tentative D gene TRBD2, with 6 bases matching. This receptor was obtained from a female donor in good health, enrolled as a control in a pregnancy study. The CDR3 amino acid sequence is: CASSPDGSSYNEQFF. The DNA reads as follows: TGTGCCAGCAGTCCGGACGGGAGCTCCTACAATGAGCAGTTCTTC.